This T cell receptor beta chain was sequenced for a study of cytomegalovirus exposure and HLA in healthy donors. There were likely unrecorded immune exposures, though donors were nominally healthy when sampled. Vbeta (60) and Jbeta (13) primers were used in the PCR. TCRdb's copy holds only in-frame clones and misses some; the assay was immunoSEQ multiplex PCR. The sample contains 55,000 to 65,000 clones, about four fifths of which appear only once. This CDR3 contains 16 residues. CDR1 and CDR2 from the germline V gene are SGHRS and YFSETQ. Trimming took 4 bases from V and 7 from J, leaving 21 bases between them.

The chain links TRBV5-1 to TRBJ2-1; TRBD1 is a possible D gene (6 bases). Sequences were obtained from PBMCs. The sequence derives from a woman between 35 and 50 years old in good health and CMV-seronegative. The CDR3 spells CASSRSPQGDGNEQFF. CDR3 DNA sequence: TGCGCCAGCAGCCGTAGCCCACAGGGAGATGGGAATGAGCAGTTCTTC.